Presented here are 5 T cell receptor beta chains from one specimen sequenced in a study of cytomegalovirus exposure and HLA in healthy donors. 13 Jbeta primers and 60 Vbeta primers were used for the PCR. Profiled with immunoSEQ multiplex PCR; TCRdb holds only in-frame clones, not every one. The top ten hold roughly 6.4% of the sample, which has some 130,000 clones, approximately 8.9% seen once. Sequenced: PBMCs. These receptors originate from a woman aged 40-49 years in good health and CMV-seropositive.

Here the CDR3 reads CASSGRSSTDTQYF. The CDR3 DNA reads TGTGCCAGCAGTGGACGGAGTAGCACAGATACGCAGTATTTT. The V and J genes are TRBV2 and TRBJ2-3; no clear D gene. Germline V lookup: CDR1 SNHLY, CDR2 FYNNEI. V gave up 4 bases and J gave up 0 bases, with 8 bases separating them. The CDR3 extends over 14 amino acids.

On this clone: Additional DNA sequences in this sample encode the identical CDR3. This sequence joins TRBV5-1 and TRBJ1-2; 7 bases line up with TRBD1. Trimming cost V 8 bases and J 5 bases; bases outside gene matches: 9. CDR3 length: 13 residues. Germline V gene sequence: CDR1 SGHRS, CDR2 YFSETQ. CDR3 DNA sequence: TGCGCCAGTAGCCCTGGGACAGCTTATGGCTACACCTTC. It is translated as CASSPGTAYGYTF. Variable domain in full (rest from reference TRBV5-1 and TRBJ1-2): KAGVTQTPRYLIKTRGQQVTLSCSPISGHRSVSWYQQTPGQGLQFLFEYFSETQRNKGNFPGRFSGRQFSNSRSEMNVSTLELGDSALYLCASSPGTAYGYTFGSGTRLTVV.

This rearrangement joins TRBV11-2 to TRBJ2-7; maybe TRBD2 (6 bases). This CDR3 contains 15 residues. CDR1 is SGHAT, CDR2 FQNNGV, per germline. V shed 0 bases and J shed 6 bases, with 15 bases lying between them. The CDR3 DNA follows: TGTGCCAGCAGCTTAGATCGGGGACTGCCCGGCGAGCAGTACTTC. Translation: CASSLDRGLPGEQYF.

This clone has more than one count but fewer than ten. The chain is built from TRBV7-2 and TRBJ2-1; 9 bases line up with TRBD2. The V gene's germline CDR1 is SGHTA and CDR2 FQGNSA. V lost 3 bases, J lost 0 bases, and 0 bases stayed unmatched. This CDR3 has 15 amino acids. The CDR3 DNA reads TGTGCCAGCAGCTTTAGCGGGAGCTCCTACAATGAGCAGTTCTTC. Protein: CASSFSGSSYNEQFF.

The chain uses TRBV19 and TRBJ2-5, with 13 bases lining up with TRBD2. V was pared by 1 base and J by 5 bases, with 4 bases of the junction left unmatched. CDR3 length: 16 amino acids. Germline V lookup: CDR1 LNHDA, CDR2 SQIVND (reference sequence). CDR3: CASSIVTSGGAETQYF. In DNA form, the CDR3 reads TGTGCCAGTAGTATAGTAACTAGCGGGGGGGCGGAGACCCAGTACTTC. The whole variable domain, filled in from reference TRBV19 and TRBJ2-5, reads DGGITQSPKYLFRKEGQNVTLSCEQNLNHDAMYWYRQDPGQGLRLIYYSQIVNDFQKGDIAEGYSVSREKKESFPLTVTSAQKNPTAFYLCASSIVTSGGAETQYFGPGTRLLVL.